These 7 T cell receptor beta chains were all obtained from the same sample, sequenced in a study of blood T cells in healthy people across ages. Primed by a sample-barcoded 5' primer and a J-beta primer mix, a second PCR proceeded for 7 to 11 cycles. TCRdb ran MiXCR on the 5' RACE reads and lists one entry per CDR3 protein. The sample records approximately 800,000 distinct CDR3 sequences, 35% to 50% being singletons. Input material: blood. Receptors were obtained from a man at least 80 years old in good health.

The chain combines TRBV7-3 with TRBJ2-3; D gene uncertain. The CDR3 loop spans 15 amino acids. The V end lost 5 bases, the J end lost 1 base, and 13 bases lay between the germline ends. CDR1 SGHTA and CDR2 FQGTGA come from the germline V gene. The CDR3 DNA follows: TGTGCCAGCAGCAAAACAGAGGCCCGCACAGATACGCAGTATTTT. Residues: CASSKTEARTDTQYF. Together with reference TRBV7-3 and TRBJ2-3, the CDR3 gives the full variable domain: GAGVSQTPSNKVTEKGKYVELRCDPISGHTALYWYRQSLGQGPEFLIYFQGTGAADDSGLPNDRFFAVRPEGSVSTLKIQRTERGDSAVYLCASSKTEARTDTQYFGPGTRLTVL.

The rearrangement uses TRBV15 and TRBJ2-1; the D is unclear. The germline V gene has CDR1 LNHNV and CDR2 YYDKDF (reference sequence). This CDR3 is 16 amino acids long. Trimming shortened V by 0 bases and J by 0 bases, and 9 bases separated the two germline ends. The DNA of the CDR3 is TGTGCCACCAGCAGAGATGCACCTAGCTCCTACAATGAGCAGTTCTTC. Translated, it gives CATSRDAPSSYNEQFF.

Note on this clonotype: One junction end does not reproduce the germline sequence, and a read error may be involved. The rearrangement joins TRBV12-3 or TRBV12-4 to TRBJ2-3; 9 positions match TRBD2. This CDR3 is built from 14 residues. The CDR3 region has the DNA TGTGCCAGCAGTATAGCGGGAGATCACGATACGCAGTATTTT. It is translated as CASSIAGDHDTQYF.

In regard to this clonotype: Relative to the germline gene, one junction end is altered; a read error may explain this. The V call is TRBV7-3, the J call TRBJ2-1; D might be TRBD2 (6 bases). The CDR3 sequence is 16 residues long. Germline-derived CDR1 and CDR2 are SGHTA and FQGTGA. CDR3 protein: CANSSSFGSSYNEQFF. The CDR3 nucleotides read TGTGCCAACAGCTCTTCATTCGGGAGCTCCTACAATGAGCAGTTCTTC. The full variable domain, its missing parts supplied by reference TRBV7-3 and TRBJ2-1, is GAGVSQTPSNKVTEKGKYVELRCDPISGHTALYWYRQSLGQGPEFLIYFQGTGAADDSGLPNDRFFAVRPEGSVSTLKIQRTERGDSAVYLCANSSSFGSSYNEQFFGPGTRLTVL.

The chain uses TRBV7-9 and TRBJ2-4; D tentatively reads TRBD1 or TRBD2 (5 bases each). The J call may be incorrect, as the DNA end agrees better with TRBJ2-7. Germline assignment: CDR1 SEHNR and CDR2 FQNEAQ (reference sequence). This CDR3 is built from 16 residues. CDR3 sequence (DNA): TGTGCCAGCAGCTTACAGGGAGAGAGGGGAGCGGTCGAGCAGTACTTC. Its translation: CASSLQGERGAVEQYF.

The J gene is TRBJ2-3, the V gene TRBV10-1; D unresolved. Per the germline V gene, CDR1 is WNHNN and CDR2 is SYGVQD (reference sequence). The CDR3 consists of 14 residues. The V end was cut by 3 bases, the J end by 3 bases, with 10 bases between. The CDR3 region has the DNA TGCGCCAGCAGTGATGTGGGAAGGACAGATACGCAGTATTTT. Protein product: CASSDVGRTDTQYF.

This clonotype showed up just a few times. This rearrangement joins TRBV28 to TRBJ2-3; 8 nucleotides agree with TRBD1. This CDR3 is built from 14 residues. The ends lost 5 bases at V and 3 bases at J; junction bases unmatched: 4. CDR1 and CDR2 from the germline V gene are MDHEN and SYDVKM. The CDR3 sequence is CASSPRGRTDTQYF. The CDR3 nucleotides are TGTGCCAGCAGTCCCAGGGGGCGGACAGATACGCAGTATTTT.